One and the same sample provided the 11 T cell receptor beta chains below, sequenced in a study of blood T cell repertoires in COVID-19. This table comes from immunoSEQ multiplex PCR, and its TCRdb copy is limited to in-frame clones, with some not included. The sample includes under 200,000 clones, about 74% of them seen just once. The sequenced sample consisted of peripheral blood. The receptors originated from a man aged 55 to 70 with acute or convalescent COVID-19.

The chain combines TRBV5-6 with TRBJ1-5, with D uncertain. The CDR3 totals 17 residues. From germline, CDR1 is SGHDT and CDR2 YYEEEE. The V end lost 0 bases, the J end lost 5 bases, and 18 bases lay between the germline ends. Here the CDR3 reads CASSLGGEGFSYQPQHF. In DNA, the CDR3 is TGTGCCAGCAGCTTGGGCGGGGAAGGGTTCTCTTATCAGCCCCAGCATTTT. Combining the CDR3 with reference TRBV5-6 and TRBJ1-5 gives the whole variable domain DAGVTQSPTHLIKTRGQQVTLRCSPKSGHDTVSWYQQALGQGPQFIFQYYEEEERQRGNFPDRFSGHQFPNYSSELNVNALLLGDSALYLCASSLGGEGFSYQPQHFGDGTRLSIL.

The genes are TRBV4-1 and TRBJ1-1, with D uncertain. This CDR3 region has 15 residues. V lost 7 bases and J 3 bases, leaving 18 bases between the germline ends. Per the germline V gene, CDR1 is MGHRA and CDR2 is YSYEKL. In DNA, the CDR3 is TGCGCCAGCAACCCTACCCCTATGAGAGACACTGAAGCTTTCTTT. Encoded protein: CASNPTPMRDTEAFF.

Written as DNA, the CDR3 is TGTGCCAGCAGTTCAACGGGACTTCTAAACTATGGCTACACCTTC. It codes for CASSSTGLLNYGYTF. V and J are TRBV6-2 or TRBV6-3 and TRBJ1-2; a possible D gene is TRBD1 (5 bases). This CDR3 spans 15 amino acids. Germline V gene lookup returns CDR1 MNHEY and CDR2 SVGEGT. V gave up 4 bases and J gave up 2 bases, with 14 bases separating them.

This clone has only a few counts. The chain recombines TRBV7-2 with TRBJ1-5; TRBD1 matches at 8 bases. CDR1 is SGHTA, CDR2 FQGNSA, per germline. With V trimmed by 5 bases and J by 4 bases, 10 bases remained unmatched. The CDR3 is 16 residues long. CDR3 sequence reads: CASSPGTRQGNQPQHF. The CDR3 nucleotides read TGTGCCAGCAGCCCTGGGACCCGACAGGGGAATCAGCCCCAGCATTTT.

This chain connects TRBV9 to TRBJ2-1, with 7 bases that match TRBD2. CDR1 is SGDLS and CDR2 is YYNGEE in the germline V gene. The trim removed 4 bases at V and 8 bases at J, leaving 12 bases unmatched. This CDR3 spans 15 amino acids. Here the CDR3 DNA reads TGTGCCAGCAGCTCCTCCGGGGGAGGGGCCCATGAGCAGTTCTTC. Translated: CASSSSGGGAHEQFF. Looking up the rest from reference TRBV9 and TRBJ2-1 gives the full variable domain: DSGVTQTPKHLITATGQRVTLRCSPRSGDLSVYWYQQSLDQGLQFLIQYYNGEERAKGNILERFSAQQFPDLHSELNLSSLELGDSALYFCASSSSGGGAHEQFFGPGTRLTVL.

This clone showed up just once. The rearrangement uses TRBV5-5 and TRBJ2-7; D uncertain. This CDR3 contains 13 residues. The germline V gene has CDR1 SGHKS and CDR2 YYEKEE (reference sequence). The V gene lost 1 base and the J gene lost 2 bases, with 7 bases spanning the gap. The CDR3 loop reads CASSLMGTYEQYF. CDR3 nucleotides: TGTGCCAGCAGCTTGATGGGCACCTACGAGCAGTACTTC.

The sample holds one count of this clone. The V gene is TRBV6-1, the J gene TRBJ1-4, with D uncertain. Deletions cut 3 bases from V and 6 bases from J, with 14 bases between. The germline CDR1 and CDR2 sequences are MNHNS and SASEGT. The CDR3 length is 15 residues. The CDR3 spells CASSDRAEADEKLFF. CDR3 sequence (DNA): TGTGCCAGCAGTGATCGCGCAGAGGCCGATGAAAAACTGTTTTTT.

V usage is TRBV19 and J usage is TRBJ2-1; TRBD1 aligns across 9 bases. The V and J ends lost 10 bases and 3 bases, in that order; junction bases with no gene match: 4. This CDR3 has 13 residues. The V gene's germline CDR1 is LNHDA and CDR2 SQIVND (reference sequence). The CDR3, as DNA: TGTGCCACCTCGGGACAGGGCTACAATGAGCAGTTCTTC. It translates to CATSGQGYNEQFF.

The chain couples TRBV30 to TRBJ1-3, with D perhaps TRBD1 (6 bases). The CDR3 length is 15 residues. V lost 3 bases and J lost 0, with 12 bases in between. CDR1 GTSNPN and CDR2 SVGIG come from the germline V gene (reference sequence). As DNA, the CDR3 is TGTGCCTGGAGCCAAGGGACACACTCTGGAAACACCATATATTTT. This encodes CAWSQGTHSGNTIYF.

This chain uses TRBV7-3 with TRBJ2-3, with a possible D match to TRBD1 (5 bases). Trimming cost V 2 bases and J 1 base, with 10 bases left between them. The CDR3 length is 15 residues. Germline CDR1 SGHTA, CDR2 FQGTGA. The CDR3 coding sequence is TGTGCCAGCAGCTTACAGGGATCCGGCACAGATACGCAGTATTTT. This translates into CASSLQGSGTDTQYF. Filled out from reference TRBV7-3 and TRBJ2-3, the complete variable domain reads GAGVSQTPSNKVTEKGKYVELRCDPISGHTALYWYRQSLGQGPEFLIYFQGTGAADDSGLPNDRFFAVRPEGSVSTLKIQRTERGDSAVYLCASSLQGSGTDTQYFGPGTRLTVL.

The chain couples TRBV12-5 to TRBJ1-4, with D unclear. The CDR3 is 13 residues long. Germline V lookup: CDR1 LGHNT, CDR2 FRNRAP. V was shortened by 7 bases and J by 7 bases, with 13 bases between the two germline ends. For the CDR3, the DNA is TGTGCTAGTGCCTGGTTAACGGGTGAAAAACTGTTTTTT. It codes for CASAWLTGEKLFF.